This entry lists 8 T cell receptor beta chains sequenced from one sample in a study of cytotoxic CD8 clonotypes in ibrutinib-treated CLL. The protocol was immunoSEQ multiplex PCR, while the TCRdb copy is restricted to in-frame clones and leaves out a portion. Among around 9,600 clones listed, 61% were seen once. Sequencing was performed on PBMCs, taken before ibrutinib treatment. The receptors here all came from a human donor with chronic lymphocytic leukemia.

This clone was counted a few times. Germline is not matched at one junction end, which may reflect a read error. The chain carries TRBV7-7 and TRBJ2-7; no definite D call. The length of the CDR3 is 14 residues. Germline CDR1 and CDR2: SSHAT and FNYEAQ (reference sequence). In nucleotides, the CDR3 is TGTGCTAGCAGCTTATCTGAAGGGTCCTACGAGCAGTACTTC. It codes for CASSLSEGSYEQYF. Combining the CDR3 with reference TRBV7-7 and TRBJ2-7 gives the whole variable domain GAGVSQSPRYKVTKRGQDVTLRCDPISSHATLYWYQQALGQGPEFLTYFNYEAQPDKSGLPSDRFSAERPEGSISTLTIQRTEQRDSAMYRCASSLSEGSYEQYFGPGTRLTVT.

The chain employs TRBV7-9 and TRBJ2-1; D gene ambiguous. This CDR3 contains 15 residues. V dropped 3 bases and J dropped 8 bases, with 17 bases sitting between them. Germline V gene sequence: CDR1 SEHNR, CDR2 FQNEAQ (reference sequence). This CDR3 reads CASSFLLNLGHEQFF. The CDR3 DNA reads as TGTGCCAGCAGCTTTCTTTTAAATCTGGGCCATGAGCAGTTCTTC.

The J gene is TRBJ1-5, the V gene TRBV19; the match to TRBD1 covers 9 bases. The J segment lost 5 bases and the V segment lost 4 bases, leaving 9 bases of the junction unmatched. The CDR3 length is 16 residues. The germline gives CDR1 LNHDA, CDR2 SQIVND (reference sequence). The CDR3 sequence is CASSTGDRVEDQPQHF. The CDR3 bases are TGTGCCAGTAGTACGGGGGACAGGGTGGAGGATCAGCCCCAGCATTTT.

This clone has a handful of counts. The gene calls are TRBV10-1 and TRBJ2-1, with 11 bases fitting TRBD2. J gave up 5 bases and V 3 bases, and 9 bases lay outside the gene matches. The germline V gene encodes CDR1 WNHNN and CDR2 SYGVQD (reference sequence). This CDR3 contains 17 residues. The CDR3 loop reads CASSDPLSGRAHNEQFF. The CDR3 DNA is TGCGCCAGCAGTGACCCCCTTAGCGGGAGGGCCCACAATGAGCAGTTCTTC.

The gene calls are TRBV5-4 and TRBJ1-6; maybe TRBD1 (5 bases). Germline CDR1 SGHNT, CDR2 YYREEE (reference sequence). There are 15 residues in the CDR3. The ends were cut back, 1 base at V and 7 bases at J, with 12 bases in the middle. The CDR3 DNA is TGTGCCAGCAGCTTGAGTCCCCCAGGGAATTCACCCCTCCACTTT. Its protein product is CASSLSPPGNSPLHF.

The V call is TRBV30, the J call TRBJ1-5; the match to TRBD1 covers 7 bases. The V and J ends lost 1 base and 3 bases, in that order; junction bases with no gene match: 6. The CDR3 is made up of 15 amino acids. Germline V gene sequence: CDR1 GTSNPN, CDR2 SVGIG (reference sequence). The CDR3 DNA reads TGTGCCTGGAGTGGGGGACAGAAGAACAATCAGCCCCAGCATTTT. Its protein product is CAWSGGQKNNQPQHF.

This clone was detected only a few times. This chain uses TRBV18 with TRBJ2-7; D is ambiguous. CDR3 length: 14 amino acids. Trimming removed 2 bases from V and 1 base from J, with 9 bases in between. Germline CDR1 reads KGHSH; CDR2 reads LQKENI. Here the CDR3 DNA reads TGTGCCAGCTCACCATTTTCAGAATCCTACGAGCAGTACTTC. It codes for CASSPFSESYEQYF.

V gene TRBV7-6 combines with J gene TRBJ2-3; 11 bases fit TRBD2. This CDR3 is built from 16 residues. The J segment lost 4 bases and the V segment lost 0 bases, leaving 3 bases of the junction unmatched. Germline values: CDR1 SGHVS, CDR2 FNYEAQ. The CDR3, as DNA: TGTGCCAGCAGCTTAGCTAGCGGGGGGGTTGCAGATACGCAGTATTTT. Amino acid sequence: CASSLASGGVADTQYF.